Presented here are 8 T cell receptor beta chains from one specimen sequenced in a study of blood T cell repertoires in COVID-19. Measured with immunoSEQ multiplex PCR; TCRdb has only the in-frame clones, and not every one. The sample consists of 200,000 to 250,000 clones, approximately 90% of them appearing once. The specimen was PBMCs or T cells enriched from blood (not recorded which). Every receptor here comes from a man younger than 30 with acute COVID-19.

CDR3 sequence: CAISEIDRGAYGYTF. The CDR3 DNA reads TGTGCCATCAGTGAGATAGACAGGGGGGCCTATGGCTACACCTTC. This chain uses TRBV10-3 with TRBJ1-2, with 9 bases fitting TRBD1. Unmatched junction bases numbered 5, after V lost 2 bases and J lost 4 bases. The germline gives CDR1 ENHRY, CDR2 SYGVKD. The CDR3 runs 15 residues.

This clone was picked up one time. This chain links TRBV15 with TRBJ2-1, with 7 bases identical to TRBD2. This CDR3 contains 11 residues. Germline CDR1 is LNHNV and CDR2 is YYDKDF (reference sequence). Losses at the gene ends were 5 bases for V and 9 bases for J; bases not matched to a gene: 1. CDR3 amino acids: CATSGRGEQFF. The CDR3 DNA sequence: TGTGCCACCAGCGGGAGGGGTGAGCAGTTCTTC.

This clone has just one count. This chain joins TRBV5-6 and TRBJ2-7, with D possibly being TRBD1 (5 bases). CDR3 length equals 16 residues. V was pared by 5 bases and J by 1 base, with 19 bases between. Germline assignment: CDR1 SGHDT and CDR2 YYEEEE. Here the CDR3 reads CASSQTTGRVSYEQYF. CDR3 sequence (DNA): TGTGCCAGCAGTCAAACAACCGGCAGGGTTTCCTACGAGCAGTACTTC.

This chain links TRBV3-1 (or the pseudogene TRBV3-2) with TRBJ2-5, with a tentative D call TRBD1 (5 bases). This CDR3 comprises 17 residues. Germline loops: CDR1 LGHDT, CDR2 YNNKEL (reference sequence). The V gene lost 0 bases and the J gene lost 5 bases, with 19 bases spanning the gap. This CDR3 is CASSQDVPGSSLETQYF. For the CDR3, the DNA is TGTGCCAGCAGCCAAGATGTTCCAGGGTCTAGTTTGGAGACCCAGTACTTC.

The chain is built from TRBV3-1 (or the pseudogene TRBV3-2) and TRBJ2-2; maybe TRBD1 (5 bases). CDR1 is LGHDT, CDR2 YNNKEL, per germline (reference sequence). Trimming left V 1 base short and J 3 bases short, with 9 bases between. There are 15 residues in the CDR3. This CDR3 is CASSQVSGYTGELFF. Here the CDR3 DNA reads TGTGCCAGCAGCCAAGTCTCAGGGTACACCGGGGAGCTGTTTTTT.

This chain connects TRBV27 to TRBJ1-4, with 9 bases lining up with TRBD1. Germline V gene lookup returns CDR1 MNHEY and CDR2 SMNVEV (reference sequence). With 5 bases clipped from V and 5 bases from J, the junction kept 6 bases outside the gene matches. The CDR3 covers 15 residues. CDR3 protein: CASSTWTGANEKLFF. The CDR3 DNA follows: TGTGCCAGCAGTACTTGGACAGGGGCAAATGAAAAACTGTTTTTT.

V usage is TRBV7-9 and J usage is TRBJ2-7; TRBD1 aligns across 9 bases. Germline lookup yields CDR1 SEHNR and CDR2 FQNEAQ (reference sequence). The trim removed 4 bases at V and 4 bases at J, leaving 8 bases unmatched. This CDR3 region has 15 residues. The DNA of the CDR3 is TGTGCCAGCAGCTCACCGGGACAGGGAGTATACGAGCAGTACTTC. Translated: CASSSPGQGVYEQYF.

J is TRBJ2-2 and V is TRBV28; 7 bases map to TRBD1. This CDR3 is 16 amino acids long. Germline CDR1 and CDR2: MDHEN and SYDVKM. Trimming took 5 bases from V and 3 from J; bases not matched to a gene: 9. The CDR3 loop is CASSPRGTADTGELFF. Here the CDR3 DNA reads TGTGCCAGCAGTCCACGAGGGACAGCAGACACCGGGGAGCTGTTTTTT.